This T cell receptor beta chain was found in a study of shared clonotypes between healthy human individuals. The table lists this clone with a count of one. Generated by immunoSEQ multiplex PCR, the TCRdb table keeps only in-frame clones and is missing some. The repertoire holds 600,000 to 750,000 clones, with roughly 72% as singletons. Trimming took 3 bases from V and 8 from J; bases not matched to a gene: 15. The CDR3 has 18 residues. CDR1 is SGHAT, CDR2 FQNNGV, per germline. The TCR was taken from a woman in her thirties in good health. Input material: memory CD4+ T cells sorted from blood. As to subset: CD45RA-negative fraction. V usage is TRBV11-2 and J usage is TRBJ2-1; 11 bases are a match to TRBD1. CDR3 residues: CASSFRTGGRGIVHEQFF. In DNA, the CDR3 is TGTGCCAGCAGCTTCAGGACAGGGGGCCGCGGGATTGTCCATGAGCAGTTCTTC.